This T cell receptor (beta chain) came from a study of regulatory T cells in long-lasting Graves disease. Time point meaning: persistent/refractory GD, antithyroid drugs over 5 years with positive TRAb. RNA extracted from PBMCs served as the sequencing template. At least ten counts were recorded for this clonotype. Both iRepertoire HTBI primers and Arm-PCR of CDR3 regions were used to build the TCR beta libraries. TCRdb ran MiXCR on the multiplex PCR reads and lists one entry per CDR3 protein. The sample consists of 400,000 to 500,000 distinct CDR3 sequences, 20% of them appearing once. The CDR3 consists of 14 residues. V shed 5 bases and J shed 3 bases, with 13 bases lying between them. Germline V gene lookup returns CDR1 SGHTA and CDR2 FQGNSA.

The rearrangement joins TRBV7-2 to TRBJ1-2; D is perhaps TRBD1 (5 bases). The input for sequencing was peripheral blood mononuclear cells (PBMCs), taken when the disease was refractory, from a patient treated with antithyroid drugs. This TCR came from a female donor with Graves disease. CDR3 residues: CASSPRPRDYGYTF. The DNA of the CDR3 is TGTGCCAGCAGCCCCCGGCCCAGGGACTATGGCTACACCTTC.